This TCR beta chain originates from a study of blood T cell repertoires in COVID-19. Profiled with immunoSEQ multiplex PCR; TCRdb holds only in-frame clones, not every one. This table has 130,000 to 150,000 clones, 80% appearing once. The TCR originated in a woman aged 45-65 years with acute or convalescent COVID-19. Sequenced input: peripheral blood.

As DNA, the CDR3 is TGTGCCAGTAGACATAGCAATCAGCCCCAGCATTTT. Protein product: CASRHSNQPQHF. V usage is TRBV2 and J usage is TRBJ1-5; no clear D gene. Trimming stripped 9 bases from V and 0 bases from J, with 6 bases between. Germline CDR1 SNHLY, CDR2 FYNNEI. CDR3 length: 12 residues.